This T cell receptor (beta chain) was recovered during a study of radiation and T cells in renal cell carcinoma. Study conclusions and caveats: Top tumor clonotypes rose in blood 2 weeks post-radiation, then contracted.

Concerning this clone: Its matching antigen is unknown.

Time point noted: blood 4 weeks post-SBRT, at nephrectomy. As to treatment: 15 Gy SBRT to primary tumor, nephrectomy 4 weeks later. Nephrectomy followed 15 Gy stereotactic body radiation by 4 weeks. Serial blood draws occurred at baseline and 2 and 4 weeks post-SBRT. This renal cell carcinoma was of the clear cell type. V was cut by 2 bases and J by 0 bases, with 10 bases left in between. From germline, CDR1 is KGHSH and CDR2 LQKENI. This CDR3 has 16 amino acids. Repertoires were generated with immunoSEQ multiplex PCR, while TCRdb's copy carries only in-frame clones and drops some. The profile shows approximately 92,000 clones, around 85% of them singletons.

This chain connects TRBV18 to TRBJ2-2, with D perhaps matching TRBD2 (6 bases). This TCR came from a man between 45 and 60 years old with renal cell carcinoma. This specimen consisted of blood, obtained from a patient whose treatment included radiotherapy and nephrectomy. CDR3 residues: CASSPYSGANTGELFF. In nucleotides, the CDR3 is TGTGCCAGCTCACCATATAGCGGAGCGAACACCGGGGAGCTGTTTTTT.